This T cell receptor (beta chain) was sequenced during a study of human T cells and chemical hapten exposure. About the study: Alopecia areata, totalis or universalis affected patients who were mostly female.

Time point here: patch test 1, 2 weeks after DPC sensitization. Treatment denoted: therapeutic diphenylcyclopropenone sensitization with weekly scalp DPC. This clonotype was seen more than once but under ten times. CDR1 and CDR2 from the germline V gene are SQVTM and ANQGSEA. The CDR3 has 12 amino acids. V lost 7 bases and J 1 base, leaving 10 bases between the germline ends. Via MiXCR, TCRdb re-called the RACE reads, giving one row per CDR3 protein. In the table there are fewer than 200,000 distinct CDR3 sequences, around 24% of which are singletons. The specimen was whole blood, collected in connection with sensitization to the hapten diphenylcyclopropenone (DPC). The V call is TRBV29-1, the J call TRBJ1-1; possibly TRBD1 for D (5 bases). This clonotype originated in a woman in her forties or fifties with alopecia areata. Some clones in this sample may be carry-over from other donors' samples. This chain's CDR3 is CSAADTNTEAFF. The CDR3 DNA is TGCAGCGCTGCGGACACGAACACTGAAGCTTTCTTT. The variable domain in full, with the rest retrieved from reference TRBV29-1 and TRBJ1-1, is SAVISQKPSRDICQRGTSLTIQCQVDSQVTMMFWYRQQPGQSLTLIATANQGSEATYESGFVIDKFPISRPNLTFSTLTVSNMSPEDSSIYLCSAADTNTEAFFGQGTRLTVV.